A selection of T cell receptor beta chains follows, all from one sample in a study of chemoradiotherapy in HPV16-positive cancers. Repertoires were generated with immunoSEQ multiplex PCR, while TCRdb's copy carries only in-frame clones and drops some. The sample gives about 12,000 clones, 65% to 80% of which show up once; about 2.2% is in the top ten. The specimen was obtained from a patient who underwent chemoradiotherapy. These receptors were obtained from a human donor with HPV-associated anogenital cancer. The CDR3 runs from the conserved cysteine through the conserved F or W. A D gene is named only where the DNA matches it firmly. The listing skips clone size in some rows; elsewhere it reads once, few, many or a size class.

TRBJ2-3 | TRBV5-1 | - | TRBD2 | TGCGCCAGCAGCACCGGGGGGGCCAACACAGATACGCAGTATTTT | CASSTGGANTDTQYF
TRBJ2-4 | TRBV2 | - | TRBD1 | TGTGCCAGCAGCTACGGGACAGGGAAAAACATTCAGTACTTC | CASSYGTGKNIQYF
TRBJ1-3 | TRBV6-1 | - | TRBD1 | TGTGCCAGCAGGCCTGACAGGGACTCTGGAAACACCATATATTTT | CASRPDRDSGNTIYF
TRBJ2-2 | TRBV6-1 | - | - | TGTGCCAGCATAGACTTAACCGGGGAGCTGTTTTTT | CASIDLTGELFF
TRBJ1-2 | TRBV18 | - | - | TGTGCCAGCTCACCACCGTCCAAGGGGTCCTATGGCTACACCTTC | CASSPPSKGSYGYTF
TRBJ2-1 | TRBV6-5 | - | - | TGTGCCAGCAGTAACAGGATCAATGAGCAGTTCTTC | CASSNRINEQFF
TRBJ1-6 | TRBV30 | - | - | TGTGCCTGGAATTGGCGCGTGTTCGGTTCACCCCTCCACTTT | CAWNWRVFGSPLHF
TRBJ1-2 | TRBV2 | few | - | TGTGCCAGCGGTGATAATGGCTACACCTTC | CASGDNGYTF
TRBJ2-1 | TRBV18 | - | TRBD1 | TGTGCCAGCTCAGCCCGGGACAGGGGTTACAATGAGCAGTTCTTC | CASSARDRGYNEQFF
TRBJ1-1 | TRBV18 | - | - | TGTGCCAGCTCACCTACGCTCCTGGACACTGAAGCTTTCTTT | CASSPTLLDTEAFF
TRBJ2-3 | TRBV2 | - | TRBD1 | TGTGCCAGCAGTTACGAACCGAGACAGGGCCCGGGGGATACGCAGTATTTT | CASSYEPRQGPGDTQYF
TRBJ1-5 | TRBV19 | - | - | TGTGCCAGTAGCATATCACCGGCGGAGCCCCAGCATTTT | CASSISPAEPQHF
TRBJ1-1 | TRBV27 | - | TRBD1 | TGTGCCAGCAGTTGGGGGACAGGGCGAACTGAAGCTTTCTTT | CASSWGTGRTEAFF
TRBJ2-3 | TRBV9 | - | - | TGTGCCAGCAGCCGGACTACCGCTGACACAGATACGCAGTATTTT | CASSRTTADTDTQYF
TRBJ2-3 | TRBV4-1 | - | - | TGCGCCAGCAGCCTCGGAGGGACACCTAGCACAGATACGCAGTATTTT | CASSLGGTPSTDTQYF
TRBJ2-7 | TRBV7-2 | once | - | TGTGCCAGCAGCTCCTCCGGCGAGCAGTACTTC | CASSSSGEQYF
TRBJ1-1 | TRBV9 | once | TRBD1 | TGTGCCAGCAGCCCCGGGACAGGTAGAGAGAACACTGAAGCTTTCTTT | CASSPGTGRENTEAFF
TRBJ2-3 | TRBV5-1 | - | TRBD2 | TGCGCCAGCAGCTTGGGCGGGGGGGCCTATGCAGATACGCAGTATTTT | CASSLGGGAYADTQYF
TRBJ2-7 | TRBV12-5 | - | - | TGTGCTAGTGACCTGGCCCGGACGGATTCCTACGAGCAGTACTTC | CASDLARTDSYEQYF
TRBJ2-2 | TRBV30 | - | - | TGTGCCTGGAGTGCGGGCACCGGGGAGCTGTTTTTT | CAWSAGTGELFF
TRBJ2-5 | TRBV29-1 | - | - | TGCAGCGCCCTAACGGGAGAGACCCAGTACTTC | CSALTGETQYF
TRBJ1-2 | TRBV25-1 | - | TRBD1 | TGTGCCAGCAGTGAGTACGGGGACAGGAGTGGCTACACCTTC | CASSEYGDRSGYTF
TRBJ2-4 | TRBV7-8 | - | TRBD1 | TGTGCCAGCAGCTTACAGGGGGCGGAAAACATTCAGTACTTC | CASSLQGAENIQYF
TRBJ1-2 | TRBV6-1 | - | - | TGTGCCAGCAGCGCCGGACAGTCAAACTATGGCTACACCTTC | CASSAGQSNYGYTF
TRBJ2-1 | TRBV7-2 | few | - | TGTGCCAGCAGCTTCTGGTCCGACCGGGAGCAGTTCTTC | CASSFWSDREQFF
TRBJ1-1 | TRBV7-9 | - | - | TGTGCCAGCAGCTTAGCGTCAGGGTGGAACACTGAAGCTTTCTTT | CASSLASGWNTEAFF
TRBJ2-1 | TRBV27 | - | TRBD1 | TGTGCCACCTCGGGACAGGGAAGCGATGAGCAGTTCTTC | CATSGQGSDEQFF
TRBJ1-3 | TRBV11-3 | - | TRBD1 | TGTGCCAGCAGCCCTTGGGACAGACTCAACTCTGGAAACACCATATATTTT | CASSPWDRLNSGNTIYF
TRBJ2-7 | TRBV9 | - | - | TGTGCCAGCAGCGACGCGCCTGACGCAGGGAACTCCTACGAGCAGTACTTC | CASSDAPDAGNSYEQYF
TRBJ1-5 | TRBV19 | - | - | TGTGCCAGTAGAGGGCCGGGCAATCAGCCCCAGCATTTT | CASRGPGNQPQHF
TRBJ2-1 | TRBV9 | - | - | TGTGCCAGCAGCGACGCGAGCCTTGGGATGGATGAGCAGTTCTTC | CASSDASLGMDEQFF
TRBJ2-5 | TRBV12-5 | few | - | TGTGCTAGTGGCCAATGGGGCACAGAGACCCAGTACTTC | CASGQWGTETQYF
TRBJ1-2 | TRBV2 | - | - | TGTGCCAGCAGCCGGGATACTTTTCGCGGCTACACCTTC | CASSRDTFRGYTF
TRBJ1-2 | TRBV30 | - | - | TGTGCCTGGACCATGAATAGGGGGGCGCTGGGCTACACCTTC | CAWTMNRGALGYTF
TRBJ2-2 | TRBV18 | - | - | TGTGCCAGCCAACCCCGGTCGGCCGGGGCAGAGAACACCGGGGAGCTGTTTTTT | CASQPRSAGAENTGELFF
TRBJ2-3 | TRBV11-2 | - | - | TGTGCCAGCAGCTTGGTGGGCAGGGGACCAGATACGCAGTATTTT | CASSLVGRGPDTQYF
TRBJ1-1 | TRBV6-1 | - | - | TGTGCCAGCAGAATACACCTGAACACTGAAGCTTTCTTT | CASRIHLNTEAFF
TRBJ1-1 | TRBV5-1 | once | TRBD1 | TGCGCCAGCAGCTTGGGAGGACAGGGAAGCACTGAAGCTTTCTTT | CASSLGGQGSTEAFF
TRBJ2-1 | TRBV30 | few | TRBD1 | TGTGCCTGGAGTCCTGGGGACAGCCCCTACAATGAGCAGTTCTTC | CAWSPGDSPYNEQFF
TRBJ2-1 | TRBV5-1 | - | - | TGCGCCAGCAGCTTGGCTCCGTTCGGGGCACAAAACAATGAGCAGTTCTTC | CASSLAPFGAQNNEQFF
TRBJ2-5 | TRBV7-6 | - | TRBD2 | TGTGCCAGCAGCCCCGGGACTAGCGGGGGGGACGAGACCCAGTACTTC | CASSPGTSGGDETQYF
TRBJ1-1 | TRBV29-1 | - | - | TGCAGCGCACAGAGGGAGGCCACTGAAGCTTTCTTT | CSAQREATEAFF
TRBJ1-1 | TRBV11-2 | - | TRBD1 | TGTGCCAGCAGCTGGGACAGGGAAACTGAAGCTTTCTTT | CASSWDRETEAFF
TRBJ1-1 | TRBV7-8 | - | TRBD1 | TGTGCCAGCAGTCCTCCGGGACAGTCGAACACTGAAGCTTTCTTT | CASSPPGQSNTEAFF
TRBJ2-7 | TRBV18 | - | - | TGTGCCAGCTCACCTGACGAGGGACGCGGCTCCTACGAGCAGTACTTC | CASSPDEGRGSYEQYF
TRBJ1-2 | TRBV18 | - | - | TGTGCCAGCTCACCACCGTTCGGAGTCTATGGCTACACCTTC | CASSPPFGVYGYTF
TRBJ2-7 | TRBV4-1 | - | - | TGCGCCAGCAGCCAAGATGTGACAGTGGGGGACGAGCAGTACTTC | CASSQDVTVGDEQYF
TRBJ2-7 | TRBV9 | - | TRBD2 | TGTGCCAGCAGCGAGGGAGGGTTTACCTACGAGCAGTACTTC | CASSEGGFTYEQYF
TRBJ2-2 | TRBV30 | - | TRBD1 | TGTGCCTGGAGCTTGGGACAGGGGGCGACCGGGGAGCTGTTTTTT | CAWSLGQGATGELFF
TRBJ2-7 | TRBV6-6 | - | - | TGTGCCAGCAGACTCCTCGAGGGGTGGGGTGAGCAGTACTTC | CASRLLEGWGEQYF
TRBJ2-3 | TRBV7-9 | - | - | TGTGCCAGCAGCCCCGACCTAGGCCCGACAGATACGCAGTATTTT | CASSPDLGPTDTQYF
TRBJ1-6 | TRBV28 | - | - | TGTGCCAGCAGTTTATTGGAGTATAATTCACCCCTCCACTTT | CASSLLEYNSPLHF
TRBJ2-6 | TRBV5-5 | - | - | TGTGCCAGCAGCGGATGGGGATCTGGGGCCAACGTCCTGACTTTC | CASSGWGSGANVLTF
TRBJ2-1 | TRBV11-2 | - | TRBD2 | TGTGCCAGCAGCCCGACCTGGGCGGGGGGCCAGAACAATGAGCAGTTCTTC | CASSPTWAGGQNNEQFF
TRBJ1-1 | TRBV28 | few | TRBD1 | TGTGCCAGCGGACAGGGACGGTGGACTGAAGCTTTCTTT | CASGQGRWTEAFF
TRBJ1-3 | TRBV2 | - | - | TGTGCCAGCAGAGACCGTTCTTACTCTGGAAACACCATATATTTT | CASRDRSYSGNTIYF
TRBJ2-7 | TRBV2 | - | - | TGTGCCAGCAGTGAATGGGCCGAGCAGTACTTC | CASSEWAEQYF
TRBJ2-5 | TRBV7-2 | - | - | TGTGCCAGCAGCTTATTCCCGGCAGAGACCCAGTACTTC | CASSLFPAETQYF
TRBJ2-2 | TRBV2 | few | - | TGTGCCAGCAGTGCCGGAGGGGAGCTGTTTTTT | CASSAGGELFF